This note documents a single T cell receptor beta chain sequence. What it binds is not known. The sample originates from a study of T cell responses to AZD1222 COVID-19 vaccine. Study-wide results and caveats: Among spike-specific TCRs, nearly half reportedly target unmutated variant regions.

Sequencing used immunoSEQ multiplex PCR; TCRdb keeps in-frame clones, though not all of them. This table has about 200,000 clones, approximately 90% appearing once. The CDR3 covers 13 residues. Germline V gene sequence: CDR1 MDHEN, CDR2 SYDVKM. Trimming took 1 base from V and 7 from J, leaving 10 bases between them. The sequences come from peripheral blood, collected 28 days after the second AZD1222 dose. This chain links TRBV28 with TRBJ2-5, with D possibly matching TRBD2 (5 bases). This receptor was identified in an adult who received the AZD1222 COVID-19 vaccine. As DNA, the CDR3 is TGTGCCAGCAGTTTATCGCGGGCTCGGACCCAGTACTTC. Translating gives CASSLSRARTQYF. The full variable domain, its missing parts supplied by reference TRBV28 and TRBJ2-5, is DVKVTQSSRYLVKRTGEKVFLECVQDMDHENMFWYRQDPGLGLRLIYFSYDVKMKEKGDIPEGYSVSREKKERFSLILESASTNQTSMYLCASSLSRARTQYFGPGTRLLVL.